This is a list of T cell receptor beta chains from one sample in a study of T cell changes during pregnancy in multiple sclerosis. Data came from immunoSEQ multiplex PCR; TCRdb stores just in-frame clones and leaves some out. The sample shows roughly 46,000 clones, around 93% of them seen only once. The sequencing here drew on CD8+ T cells from peripheral blood mononuclear cells, taken after pregnancy. These receptors all come from a female donor with multiple sclerosis, enrolled in a pregnancy study. CDR3s include the opening cysteine and the closing phenylalanine or tryptophan. The D gene is left open where the match is weak. Only some rows state a clone size, as once, few, many or a class for expanded clones.

clone_size d_call j_call v_call cdr3_aa cdr3_nt
NA NA TRBJ2-7 TRBV28 CASSFGAGARYEQYF TGTGCCAGCAGTTTCGGCGCGGGGGCGCGGTACGAGCAGTACTTC
NA NA TRBJ2-7 TRBV6-5 CASSYSPDRSYEQYF TGTGCCAGCAGTTACTCCCCGGACAGATCCTACGAGCAGTACTTC
NA TRBD1 TRBJ1-1 TRBV4-2 CASSTTGSLNTEAFF TGTGCCAGCAGCACGACAGGGTCCCTGAACACTGAAGCTTTCTTT
NA NA TRBJ1-1 TRBV27 CASSFTEYTEAFF TGTGCCAGCAGTTTTACGGAGTACACTGAAGCTTTCTTT
NA TRBD2 TRBJ2-5 TRBV9 CASSVGTLAAEETQYF TGTGCCAGCAGCGTAGGGACCCTAGCGGCGGAAGAGACCCAGTACTTC
NA NA TRBJ2-7 TRBV28 CASSWRGLASYEQYF TGTGCCAGCAGTTGGCGGGGGCTTGCCTCCTACGAGCAGTACTTC
NA NA TRBJ2-7 TRBV5-4 CASSLAGTFYEQYF TGTGCCAGCAGCTTGGCAGGAACCTTCTACGAGCAGTACTTC
once NA TRBJ2-1 TRBV27 CASSLQRAYNEQFF TGTGCCAGCAGTTTGCAGCGGGCCTACAATGAGCAGTTCTTC
NA TRBD2 TRBJ2-1 TRBV29-1 CSVPGASGRSYNEQFF TGCAGCGTCCCCGGGGCTAGCGGACGCTCCTACAATGAGCAGTTCTTC
NA NA TRBJ1-1 TRBV5-6 CASSLEGRANTEAFF TGTGCCAGCAGCTTGGAGGGCAGGGCGAACACTGAAGCTTTCTTT
NA TRBD1 TRBJ1-2 TRBV9 CASRDRNYGYTF TGTGCCAGCCGGGACAGGAACTATGGCTACACCTTC
NA TRBD1 TRBJ1-6 TRBV7-2 CASSPLRGQDSPLHF TGTGCCAGCAGCCCTCTCAGGGGGCAAGATTCACCCCTCCACTTT
NA NA TRBJ1-1 TRBV7-6 CASSRPTGTMNTEAFF TGTGCCAGCAGCCGACCTACCGGGACTATGAACACTGAAGCTTTCTTT
NA TRBD1 TRBJ1-4 TRBV4-3 CASSQVSGTENEKLFF TGCGCCAGCAGCCAAGTTTCCGGGACAGAGAATGAAAAACTGTTTTTT
NA TRBD2 TRBJ2-3 TRBV5-4 CASSFAGGGITDTQYF TGTGCCAGCAGCTTTGCGGGCGGGGGTATCACAGATACGCAGTATTTT
NA NA TRBJ2-5 TRBV7-7 CASSLSGQETQYF TGTGCCAGCAGCCTATCGGGCCAAGAGACCCAGTACTTC
once NA TRBJ2-1 TRBV6-5 CASSYSPEGWNEQFF TGTGCCAGCAGTTACTCGCCGGAGGGGTGGAATGAGCAGTTCTTC
NA TRBD2 TRBJ2-7 TRBV9 CASSQSGRLGDEQYF TGTGCCAGCAGCCAGAGCGGGAGGCTTGGAGACGAGCAGTACTTC
few NA TRBJ2-1 TRBV12-5 CAGRRDTYNEQFF TGTGCTGGCCGTCGGGATACCTACAATGAGCAGTTCTTC
NA NA TRBJ1-2 TRBV9 CASSLPRDGHYYGYTF TGTGCCAGCAGCCTCCCCAGGGATGGGCATTACTATGGCTACACCTTC
few NA TRBJ2-7 TRBV2 CASSLDSPYEQYF TGTGCCAGCAGTCTTGACAGCCCCTACGAGCAGTACTTC
NA NA TRBJ1-1 TRBV7-6 CASSLAISEAMNTEAFF TGTGCCAGCAGCTTAGCAATTTCAGAGGCGATGAACACTGAAGCTTTCTTT
NA NA TRBJ2-6 TRBV10-3 CAISESDPGDGANVLTF TGTGCCATCAGTGAGTCGGATCCGGGGGATGGGGCCAACGTCCTGACTTTC
NA NA TRBJ1-5 TRBV2 CASGPDSWNQPQHF TGTGCCAGCGGACCCGACAGCTGGAATCAGCCCCAGCATTTT
NA NA TRBJ1-3 TRBV7-9 CASSSSSPQGISGNTIYF TGTGCCAGCAGCTCATCGTCACCTCAGGGGATTAGTGGAAACACCATATATTTT
NA TRBD1 TRBJ1-1 TRBV29-1 CSVTGTGVWMNTEAFF TGCAGCGTTACGGGGACAGGGGTCTGGATGAACACTGAAGCTTTCTTT
NA NA TRBJ1-5 TRBV7-9 CASQGVSNQPQHF TGTGCGTCACAGGGCGTATCAAATCAGCCCCAGCATTTT
NA TRBD1 TRBJ1-2 TRBV4-2 CASSQEVQGVGRDGYTF TGTGCCAGCAGCCAAGAGGTACAGGGGGTAGGGAGAGATGGCTACACCTTC
NA NA TRBJ1-1 TRBV19 CASSIGGDPEAFF TGTGCCAGTAGTATCGGGGGGGACCCTGAAGCTTTCTTT
once NA TRBJ1-1 TRBV7-2 CASSLDSNTEAFF TGTGCCAGCAGCTTGGACAGCAACACTGAAGCTTTCTTT
NA TRBD1 TRBJ1-5 TRBV4-1 CASSPRTGTSNQPQHF TGCGCCAGCAGTCCTCGGACAGGGACTAGCAATCAGCCCCAGCATTTT
NA NA TRBJ2-7 TRBV12-5 CASGLTGFGAGQQYF TGTGCTAGTGGTTTGACGGGATTTGGCGCCGGGCAGCAGTACTTC
NA TRBD2 TRBJ2-1 TRBV11-1 CASSLVGGGYNEQFF TGTGCCAGCAGCTTAGTGGGGGGGGGTTACAATGAGCAGTTCTTC
once TRBD1 TRBJ1-2 TRBV19 CASSIAPGQGANYGYTF TGTGCCAGTAGTATAGCGCCGGGACAGGGAGCTAACTATGGCTACACCTTC
NA NA TRBJ1-1 TRBV19 CASSISPLTEAFF TGTGCCAGTAGTATTTCCCCCCTCACTGAAGCTTTCTTT
NA NA TRBJ2-2 TRBV27 CASSIVSNTGELFF TGTGCCAGCAGCATCGTGAGTAACACCGGGGAGCTGTTTTTT
once NA TRBJ1-5 TRBV19 CASQAGVGNQPQHF TGTGCCAGTCAAGCAGGGGTGGGGAATCAGCCCCAGCATTTT
NA TRBD1 TRBJ2-7 TRBV19 CASRGVGQGEEQYF TGTGCCAGTAGGGGAGTTGGACAGGGGGAGGAGCAGTACTTC
NA NA TRBJ2-3 TRBV2 CASTRVWGTDTQYF TGTGCCAGCACTCGGGTTTGGGGCACAGATACGCAGTATTTT
NA NA TRBJ2-1 TRBV10-3 CAITSRGPYNEQFF TGTGCCATCACTAGCCGCGGGCCCTACAATGAGCAGTTCTTC
NA TRBD1 TRBJ2-1 TRBV7-6 CASSLGQGYNEQFF TGTGCCAGCAGCTTGGGACAGGGATACAATGAGCAGTTCTTC
NA TRBD1 TRBJ1-1 TRBV11-3 CASSPGQGGTEAFF TGTGCCAGCAGCCCTGGACAGGGAGGCACTGAAGCTTTCTTT
NA TRBD1 TRBJ2-1 TRBV19 CASSPWGQGNEQFF TGTGCCAGTAGTCCCTGGGGACAGGGGAATGAGCAGTTCTTC
medium-sized NA TRBJ1-1 TRBV27 CASSLEGSHAEAFF TGTGCCAGCAGTTTGGAGGGGAGTCACGCTGAAGCTTTCTTT
NA TRBD2 TRBJ2-1 TRBV6-5 CASTQISGGANEQFF TGTGCCAGCACCCAAATTAGCGGGGGGGCGAATGAGCAGTTCTTC
few NA TRBJ1-1 TRBV4-3 CASSQGAGLSTEAFF TGCGCCAGCAGCCAAGGGGCAGGGTTGAGCACTGAAGCTTTCTTT
NA NA TRBJ1-5 TRBV9 CASSSTHGQPQHF TGTGCCAGCAGCTCTACCCATGGTCAGCCCCAGCATTTT
NA TRBD2 TRBJ2-5 TRBV4-2 CASSPWGASGEKETQYF TGTGCCAGCAGCCCGTGGGGGGCTAGCGGGGAGAAGGAGACCCAGTACTTC
NA TRBD2 TRBJ2-7 TRBV27 CASSSGGTYEQYF TGTGCCAGCAGTTCGGGGGGGACCTACGAGCAGTACTTC
NA TRBD1 TRBJ1-1 TRBV5-5 CASNQGAEAFF TGTGCCAGCAACCAGGGGGCCGAAGCTTTCTTT
few NA TRBJ2-7 TRBV27 CASSFSAQSYEQYF TGTGCCAGCAGTTTCAGCGCCCAATCCTACGAGCAGTACTTC
NA NA TRBJ1-5 TRBV7-8 CASSSQGGYQPQHF TGTGCCAGCAGCTCACAAGGGGGTTATCAGCCCCAGCATTTT
NA NA TRBJ2-3 TRBV30 CACNTGTLTDTQYF TGTGCCTGTAATACCGGGACTCTCACAGATACGCAGTATTTT
NA TRBD1 TRBJ1-1 TRBV7-4 CASSSRQGRVLNTEAFF TGTGCCAGCAGCTCTCGACAGGGGAGGGTTCTGAACACTGAAGCTTTCTTT